The source of this TCR beta chain is a study of kidney transplant recipient with SARS-CoV-2 infection. From the reads, TCRdb called clonotypes with MiXCR, one entry per CDR3 protein. The sample shows under 250,000 distinct CDR3 sequences, around 26% of them seen only once. In its sample, this clonotype was seen many times. This TCR derives from a young adult male patient who had COVID-19 and was a kidney transplant recipient. Some T cells may have originated in the graft donor. This sample comprised a blood sample, obtained at baseline and between days 110 and 120 from a kidney transplant recipient.

CDR3 sequence: CASSIRKTSRKTYGYTF. The CDR3 region has the DNA TGTGCCAGCAGCATCCGTAAAACAAGCAGAAAGACCTATGGCTACACCTTC. The chain combines TRBV11-2 with TRBJ1-2, with D unclear. In germline, CDR1 is SGHAT, CDR2 FQNNGV. With 5 bases removed from V and 4 bases from J, the gap between germline ends came to 23 bases. The CDR3 length is 17 residues.